These 22 T cell receptor beta chains came from one sample sequenced in a study of OX40 agonist ivuxolimab in advanced cancers. Method: immunoSEQ multiplex PCR; TCRdb's copy keeps in-frame clones and lacks some. The table includes more than 45,000 clones, over 65% detected once. Sequencing was performed on CD4+ or CD8+ T cells sorted from blood, taken in a trial of the OX40 agonist ivuxolimab. These receptors originate from an adult with an advanced solid tumor such as melanoma, head and neck, liver or kidney cancer.

The rearrangement links TRBV4-1 to TRBJ2-7; possible D gene TRBD1, 6 bases. V shed 5 bases and J shed 2 bases, with 22 bases lying between them. The CDR3 totals 17 residues. CDR1 is MGHRA, CDR2 YSYEKL, per germline. The CDR3 loop reads CASSIRISGVDPYEQYF. The DNA for the CDR3 is TGCGCCAGCAGCATCCGAATCTCAGGGGTTGATCCCTACGAGCAGTACTTC.

The chain is built from TRBV7-3 and TRBJ2-1, with a possible D match to TRBD2 (6 bases). CDR3 length equals 15 residues. Trimming cost V 5 bases and J 8 bases, with 19 bases left between them. Per germline, CDR1 SGHTA and CDR2 FQGTGA. CDR3 coding DNA: TGTGCCAGCAGCCCGCGGGACCTCTCTAACCATGAGCAGTTCTTC. Translated, it gives CASSPRDLSNHEQFF.

V usage is TRBV5-4 and J usage is TRBJ2-3; D gene uncertain. Germline values: CDR1 SGHNT, CDR2 YYREEE (reference sequence). Trimming removed 1 base at V and 3 bases at J, with 21 bases between. The CDR3 contains 18 residues. The DNA for the CDR3 is TGTGCCAGCAGCTTGAAGTCGACGTTCGCTGGCTGGACAGATACGCAGTATTTT. It translates to CASSLKSTFAGWTDTQYF.

This clone showed up just a few times. This chain uses TRBV7-9 with TRBJ1-2; D remains unclear. The CDR3 is made up of 14 amino acids. Germline V gene data show CDR1 as SEHNR and CDR2 as FQNEAQ (reference sequence). V was trimmed by 7 bases and J by 1 base, leaving 13 bases between them. CDR3 in amino acids: CASTGFDDNYGYTF. CDR3 nucleotide sequence: TGTGCCAGCACCGGATTCGACGATAACTATGGCTACACCTTC.

This chain joins TRBV5-1 and TRBJ2-5; TRBD1 agrees at 8 bases. Germline V lookup: CDR1 SGHRS, CDR2 YFSETQ. The V and J ends lost 4 bases and 5 bases, in that order; junction bases with no gene match: 10. This CDR3 has 15 amino acids. The CDR3 region has the DNA TGCGCCAGCAGCCGCCAGGGGGCGCCGGGGGAGACCCAGTACTTC. Its translation is CASSRQGAPGETQYF.

This clone has a single count. The chain is built from TRBV19 and TRBJ1-4, with 8 bases that match TRBD1. Trimming at V came to 4 bases and at J to 2 bases, leaving 6 bases not matched to a gene. Germline V gene lookup returns CDR1 LNHDA and CDR2 SQIVND (reference sequence). This CDR3 is 16 amino acids long. The CDR3 region has the DNA TGTGCCAGTAGTAATCAGGGGGCGCAGACTAATGAAAAACTGTTTTTT. This gives the protein CASSNQGAQTNEKLFF.

This chain uses TRBV5-6 with TRBJ1-1, with 7 bases that match TRBD1. Losses at the gene ends were 4 bases for V and 11 bases for J; bases not matched to a gene: 11. This CDR3 is built from 13 residues. The germline gives CDR1 SGHDT, CDR2 YYEEEE. In nucleotides, the CDR3 is TGTGCCAGCAGCAGGGACAGCGCAGGCATGGCTTTCTTT. Translating gives CASSRDSAGMAFF.

The V call is TRBV6-5, the J call TRBJ1-2; D is ambiguous. Trimming removed 2 bases at V and 4 bases at J, with 11 bases between. The CDR3 extends over 14 amino acids. Germline V gene data show CDR1 as MNHEY and CDR2 as SVGAGI. CDR3 sequence: CASSYESRSYGYTF. For the CDR3, the DNA is TGTGCCAGCAGTTACGAAAGCAGGAGCTATGGCTACACCTTC.

This chain uses TRBV5-1 with TRBJ2-7; 10 nucleotides line up with TRBD1. The CDR3 is 13 amino acids. Per germline, CDR1 SGHRS and CDR2 YFSETQ. Unmatched junction bases numbered 7, after V lost 6 bases and J lost 7 bases. This CDR3 reads CASTQGQGREQYF. The CDR3 coding sequence is TGCGCCAGCACTCAGGGACAGGGGCGGGAGCAGTACTTC.

The V gene is TRBV20-1, the J gene TRBJ2-1, with unresolved D. This CDR3 comprises 9 residues. The V gene's germline CDR1 is DFQATT and CDR2 SNEGSKA (reference sequence). Trimming took 4 bases from V and 5 from J, leaving 0 bases between them. CDR3 DNA: TGCAGTGCTAACAATGAGCAGTTCTTC. This translates into CSANNEQFF.

V usage is TRBV5-5 and J usage is TRBJ2-1, with 7 bases aligning to TRBD1. V was pared by 4 bases and J by 6 bases, with 4 bases of the junction left unmatched. There are 13 residues in the CDR3. The germline gives CDR1 SGHKS, CDR2 YYEKEE (reference sequence). Here the CDR3 reads CASSTGQPNEQFF. CDR3 nucleotides: TGTGCCAGCAGCACGGGACAGCCCAATGAGCAGTTCTTC.

The chain uses TRBV5-1 and TRBJ1-5; D is unclear. Trimming took 0 bases from V and 3 from J, leaving 7 bases between them. This CDR3 has 14 amino acids. The V gene's germline CDR1 is SGHRS and CDR2 YFSETQ. The CDR3 DNA sequence: TGCGCCAGCAGCTTGGAAGGGTCCAATCAGCCCCAGCATTTT. Translation: CASSLEGSNQPQHF.

This clone was recorded a few times. The rearrangement joins TRBV30 to TRBJ1-5, with D perhaps matching TRBD1 (6 bases). The CDR3 has 14 residues. The V end was cut by 3 bases, the J end by 7 bases, with 16 bases between. Looked up from germline, CDR1 is GTSNPN and CDR2 is SVGIG (reference sequence). CDR3 in amino acids: CAWSQYRAGQPQHF. CDR3 sequence (DNA): TGTGCCTGGAGCCAGTACAGGGCAGGGCAGCCCCAGCATTTT.

To note about this clone: This specimen includes other DNA sequences encoding the same CDR3. The V and J genes are TRBV9 and TRBJ1-1, with D maybe TRBD1 (6 bases). The CDR3 length is 14 residues. Between the trimmed V and J ends, which lost 4 bases and 0 bases, there was a span of 10 bases. Germline CDR1 reads SGDLS; CDR2 reads YYNGEE. CDR3 in amino acids: CASSPGQLNTEAFF. In nucleotides, the CDR3 is TGTGCCAGCAGCCCCGGACAGTTGAACACTGAAGCTTTCTTT. The complete variable domain, with remaining parts taken from reference TRBV9 and TRBJ1-1, reads DSGVTQTPKHLITATGQRVTLRCSPRSGDLSVYWYQQSLDQGLQFLIQYYNGEERAKGNILERFSAQQFPDLHSELNLSSLELGDSALYFCASSPGQLNTEAFFGQGTRLTVV.

The V and J genes are TRBV21-1 and TRBJ2-2; the tabulated D call, TRBD2, remains unverified against the DNA. TRBV21-1 is recorded as a pseudogene. This CDR3 has 18 residues. The CDR3 DNA sequence: TGTGCCAGCAGCAAAGGGTATGCGGGTACGGGGAACACCGGGGAGCTGTTTTTT. Protein: CASSKGYAGTGNTGELFF.

This clone was recorded once. This chain links TRBV4-1 with TRBJ2-1; 9 nucleotides align to TRBD2. CDR1 and CDR2 (germline): MGHRA, YSYEKL. Unmatched junction bases numbered 2, after V lost 0 bases and J lost 5 bases. This CDR3 spans 15 amino acids. The CDR3 sequence: CASSQDAGGHNEQFF. In nucleotides, the CDR3 is TGCGCCAGCAGCCAAGATGCGGGGGGGCACAATGAGCAGTTCTTC.

This clone has a single count. The chain is built from TRBV5-1 and TRBJ2-5; 8 bases are a match to TRBD1. TRBJ2-7 explains the end of the DNA better; the J call may be wrong. Germline assignment: CDR1 SGHRS and CDR2 YFSETQ. The CDR3 spans 15 residues. In DNA, the CDR3 is TGCGCCAGCAGCCCAACCGGGACAGGTCCCTACGAGCAGTACTTC. This encodes CASSPTGTGPYEQYF.

The chain links TRBV19 to TRBJ2-1; 9 bases agree with TRBD2. Losses at the gene ends were 3 bases for V and 2 bases for J; bases not matched to a gene: 5. The CDR3 consists of 16 residues. Germline loops: CDR1 LNHDA, CDR2 SQIVND (reference sequence). This chain's CDR3 is CASSIGLAGPYNEQFF. CDR3 nucleotide sequence: TGTGCCAGTAGTATCGGTCTAGCGGGACCCTACAATGAGCAGTTCTTC. The whole variable domain, filled in from reference TRBV19 and TRBJ2-1, reads DGGITQSPKYLFRKEGQNVTLSCEQNLNHDAMYWYRQDPGQGLRLIYYSQIVNDFQKGDIAEGYSVSREKKESFPLTVTSAQKNPTAFYLCASSIGLAGPYNEQFFGPGTRLTVL.

The J gene is TRBJ1-2, the V gene TRBV11-2; D gene ambiguous. The V gene's germline CDR1 is SGHAT and CDR2 FQNNGV. Between the trimmed V and J ends, which lost 1 base and 2 bases, there was a span of 5 bases. The CDR3 has 13 amino acids. The CDR3 bases are TGTGCCAGCAGCTTAGGCACAAACTATGGCTACACCTTC. The encoded protein is CASSLGTNYGYTF.

CDR3 in amino acids: CASSPDRVNYGYTF. CDR3 nucleotides: TGTGCCAGTAGCCCGGACAGGGTTAACTATGGCTACACCTTC. The chain has TRBV19 and TRBJ1-2; TRBD1 agrees at 8 bases. The V gene's germline CDR1 is LNHDA and CDR2 SQIVND (reference sequence). V was clipped by 6 bases and J by 1 base; unmatched bases: 4. This CDR3 has 14 residues.

The CDR3, as DNA: TGTGCCTGGAGTGCCGCCGGGGGCGGGAGATCCTATGAGCAGTTCTTC. Amino acid sequence: CAWSAAGGGRSYEQFF. V is TRBV30 and J is TRBJ2-1; maybe TRBD2 (7 bases). Trimming pared 1 base from V and 8 bases from J, leaving 21 bases between. The CDR3 has 16 residues. Germline loops: CDR1 GTSNPN, CDR2 SVGIG (reference sequence).

Ten or more counts support this clone. The chain uses TRBV2 and TRBJ1-2; maybe TRBD1 (6 bases). The V gene lost 4 bases and the J gene lost 2 bases, with 11 bases spanning the gap. This CDR3 region has 14 residues. Germline V lookup: CDR1 SNHLY, CDR2 FYNNEI. For the CDR3, the DNA is TGTGCCAGCAGTGGAACCACAGGGAACTATGGCTACACCTTC. It codes for CASSGTTGNYGYTF.